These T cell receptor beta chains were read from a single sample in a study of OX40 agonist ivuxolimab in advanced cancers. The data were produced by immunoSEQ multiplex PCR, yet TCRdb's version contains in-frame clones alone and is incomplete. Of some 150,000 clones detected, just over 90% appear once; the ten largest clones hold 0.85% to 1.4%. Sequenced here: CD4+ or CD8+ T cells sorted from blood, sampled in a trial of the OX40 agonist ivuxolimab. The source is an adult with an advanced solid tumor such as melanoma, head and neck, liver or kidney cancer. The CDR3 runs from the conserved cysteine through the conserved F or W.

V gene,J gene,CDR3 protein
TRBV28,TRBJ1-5,CASREGNQPQHF
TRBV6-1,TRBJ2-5,CASSDPFGETQYF
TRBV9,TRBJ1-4,CASSVDEGAGEKLFF
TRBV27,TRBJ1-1,CASRQRRQGATEAFF
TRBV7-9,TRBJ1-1,CASSLSGGRSEAFF
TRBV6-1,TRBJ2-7,CASSVPVTSGYEQYF
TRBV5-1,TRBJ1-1,CASSPNSVNTEAFF
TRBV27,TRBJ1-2,CASSPTGQALWAF
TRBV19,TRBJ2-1,CASSITAGGNNEQFF
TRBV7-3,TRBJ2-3,CASSLYHTGEGEDTQYF
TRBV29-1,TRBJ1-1,CSVVGYRNTEAFF
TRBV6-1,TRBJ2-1,CASSVGANEQFF
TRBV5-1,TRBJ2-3,CASSLEGTDTQYF
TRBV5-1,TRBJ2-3,CASSFPLAGVSDTQYF